This is a list of T cell receptor beta chains from one sample in a study of T-cell memory formation after mild COVID-19. Using its own MiXCR run on the 5' RACE reads, TCRdb lists one record per CDR3 protein. The data show 110,000 or so distinct CDR3 sequences, about 24% seen once. Specimen: PBMCs or a T cell subset sorted from them (not recorded which). The source is a man between 18 and 35 years old who had mild COVID-19 (a few samples of this study predate the infection). Cell type and time point are not known. CDR3s include the opening cysteine and the closing phenylalanine or tryptophan. The D gene is left open where the match is weak. Clone size is not always given. Where it is, it says once, few, many or a class for expanded clones.

TRBJ2-7 | TRBV7-2 | 15 | TRBD1 | few | CASSTPGQGNYEQYF | TGTGCCAGCAGCACGCCGGGACAGGGGAACTACGAGCAGTACTTC
TRBJ2-3 | TRBV9 | 15 | TRBD1 | . | CASSGQGVVTDTQYF | TGTGCCAGCAGCGGACAGGGGGTAGTCACAGATACGCAGTATTTT
TRBJ2-2 | TRBV6-2/TRBV6-3 | 13 | . | . | CASSYSQDGELFF | TGTGCCAGCAGTTACTCACAGGACGGGGAGCTGTTTTTT
TRBJ2-1 | TRBV6-6 | 13 | TRBD1 | . | CASSLAGGLEQFF | TGTGCCAGCAGTTTAGCAGGGGGCCTTGAGCAGTTCTTC
TRBJ2-7 | TRBV6-2/TRBV6-3 | 13 | . | . | CASSYSNSYEQYF | TGTGCCAGCAGTTACTCGAACTCATACGAGCAGTACTTC
TRBJ1-1 | TRBV6-5 | 14 | . | . | CASCSGGACTEAFF | TGTGCCAGCTGCTCCGGGGGGGCCTGCACTGAAGCTTTCTTT
TRBJ2-7 | TRBV4-1 | 16 | . | few | CASSQEVGGISYEQYF | TGCGCCAGCAGCCAAGAAGTAGGAGGGATCTCCTACGAGCAGTACTTC
TRBJ1-6 | TRBV2 | 16 | TRBD1 | few | CASSMSRDSYNSPLHF | TGTGCCAGCAGTATGAGCCGGGACAGCTATAATTCACCCCTCCACTTT
TRBJ2-2 | TRBV5-4 | 13 | . | . | CASSLEATGELFF | TGTGCCAGCAGCTTGGAGGCTACCGGGGAGCTGTTTTTT
TRBJ1-2 | TRBV7-8 | 14 | . | . | CASRAVDAGDGYTF | TGTGCCAGCAGGGCTGTGGATGCGGGGGACGGCTACACCTTC
TRBJ1-3 | TRBV4-3 | 17 | TRBD1 | . | CASSQEGQGLSGNTIYF | TGCGCCAGCAGCCAGGAAGGACAGGGCCTCTCGGGAAACACCATATATTTT
TRBJ2-7 | TRBV5-5 | 15 | TRBD1 | few | CASSLGRTGPWEQYF | TGTGCCAGCAGCTTGGGTAGGACAGGGCCGTGGGAGCAGTACTTC
TRBJ2-4 | TRBV4-1 | 14 | . | . | CASSQSDSQNIQYF | TGCGCCAGCAGCCAATCGGACAGTCAAAACATTCAGTACTTC
TRBJ2-1 | TRBV5-1 | 16 | TRBD2 | . | CASSFGLAGEGNEQFF | TGCGCCAGCAGCTTTGGACTAGCGGGGGAGGGCAATGAGCAGTTCTTC
TRBJ2-1 | TRBV12-3/TRBV12-4 | 13 | . | . | CASSLEGEDEQFF | TGTGCCAGCAGTTTGGAGGGGGAGGATGAGCAGTTCTTC
TRBJ1-5 | TRBV5-1 | 14 | . | . | CASSLASGGLPQHF | TGCGCCAGCAGCTTGGCCAGTGGTGGACTGCCCCAGCATTTT
TRBJ1-6 | TRBV20-1 | 17 | . | once | CSALTVRPSSYNSPLHF | TGCAGTGCCCTGACAGTCAGGCCCAGCTCCTATAATTCACCCCTCCACTTT
TRBJ2-2 | TRBV7-6 | 15 | . | few | CASSSFGGRSGELFF | TGTGCCAGCAGCTCATTTGGGGGGCGATCCGGGGAGCTGTTTTTT
TRBJ1-5 | TRBV12-3/TRBV12-4 | 15 | . | . | CASRLGAALNQPQHF | TGTGCCAGCAGACTCGGGGCAGCCCTTAATCAGCCCCAGCATTTT
TRBJ2-1 | TRBV20-1 | 15 | TRBD2 | . | CSARDLGLARDEQFF | TGCAGTGCTAGAGACTTGGGACTAGCGAGGGATGAGCAGTTCTTC
TRBJ1-1 | TRBV10-3 | 12 | . | once | CAIRSRNTEAFF | TGTGCCATCAGATCACGGAACACTGAAGCTTTCTTT
TRBJ2-5 | TRBV6-6 | 20 | . | . | CASSYPTAGPQLTDLETQYF | TGTGCCAGCAGTTATCCCACTGCAGGGCCGCAGCTTACAGATCTCGAGACCCAGTACTTC
TRBJ1-2 | TRBV6-2/TRBV6-3 | 12 | . | . | CASRPQSYGYTF | TGTGCCAGCAGGCCCCAGAGCTATGGCTACACCTTC
TRBJ2-1 | TRBV6-5 | 14 | TRBD2 | few | CASRLTSGGNEQFF | TGTGCCAGCCGATTGACTAGCGGGGGGAATGAGCAGTTCTTC
TRBJ2-7 | TRBV7-9 | 12 | . | few | CASGKSSYEQYF | TGTGCCAGCGGGAAGAGCTCCTACGAGCAGTACTTC
TRBJ1-1 | TRBV4-1 | 14 | . | few | CASSQETGRTEAFF | TGCGCCAGCAGCCAAGAGACAGGCCGGACTGAAGCTTTCTTT
TRBJ2-3 | TRBV7-2 | 19 | TRBD2 | few | CASSEGLAGGNPSTDTQYF | TGTGCCAGCAGCGAAGGACTAGCGGGGGGAAATCCTAGCACAGATACGCAGTATTTT
TRBJ1-1 | TRBV29-1 | 14 | . | many | CSVGGEVTFTEAFF | TGCAGCGTCGGGGGCGAGGTCACTTTCACTGAAGCTTTCTTT
TRBJ2-3 | TRBV11-2 | 13 | . | . | CASSPDLGDTQYF | TGTGCCAGCAGCCCCGACCTTGGGGATACGCAGTATTTT
TRBJ1-1 | TRBV4-2 | 15 | . | . | CASSQGGQGYTEAFF | TGTGCCAGCAGCCAAGGGGGCCAGGGTTACACTGAAGCTTTCTTT
TRBJ2-1 | TRBV7-9 | 13 | . | . | CASSYGGDNEQFF | TGTGCCAGCAGCTATGGAGGGGACAATGAGCAGTTCTTC
TRBJ2-4 | TRBV6-2/TRBV6-3 | 13 | . | few | CASTRGAASIQYF | TGTGCCAGCACTCGGGGGGCCGCGAGCATTCAGTACTTC
TRBJ1-6 | TRBV27 | 14 | TRBD1 | few | CASSLDRGNSPLHF | TGTGCCAGCAGTTTAGACAGGGGTAATTCACCCCTCCACTTT
TRBJ2-7 | TRBV11-2 | 12 | . | . | CASSLDTPEQYF | TGTGCCAGCAGCTTAGACACACCTGAGCAGTACTTC
TRBJ1-4 | TRBV7-8 | 13 | . | few | CASSLVAIEKLFF | TGTGCCAGCAGCTTAGTCGCCATTGAAAAACTGTTTTTT
TRBJ2-1 | TRBV6-2/TRBV6-3 | 14 | . | . | CASRVGNYYNEQFF | TGTGCCAGCAGAGTGGGTAACTACTACAATGAGCAGTTCTTC
TRBJ2-2 | TRBV4-2 | 16 | . | . | CASSQDIIGNTGELFF | TGTGCCAGCAGCCAAGACATCATCGGGAACACCGGGGAGCTGTTTTTT
TRBJ1-2 | TRBV18 | 16 | TRBD1 | . | CASSPVDRGVSYGYTF | TGTGCCAGCTCACCCGTCGACAGGGGGGTTAGCTATGGCTACACCTTC
TRBJ1-1 | TRBV4-2 | 13 | . | . | CASSQGGGNEAFF | TGTGCCAGCAGCCAAGGTGGGGGCAATGAAGCTTTCTTT
TRBJ1-4 | TRBV7-8 | 17 | TRBD1 | . | CASSFRDRVGVGEKLFF | TGTGCCAGCAGCTTCCGGGACAGGGTTGGAGTCGGTGAAAAACTGTTTTTT
TRBJ2-2 | TRBV7-6 | 14 | . | . | CASSFTVDTGELFF | TGTGCCAGCAGCTTCACCGTTGACACCGGGGAGCTGTTTTTT
TRBJ2-7 | TRBV20-1 | 14 | TRBD2 | many | CSASSLAGGYEQYF | TGCAGTGCTAGTAGTCTAGCGGGGGGCTACGAGCAGTACTTC
TRBJ2-2 | TRBV7-3 | 16 | . | . | CASSSGLGTDTGELFF | TGTGCCAGCAGCTCCGGATTGGGAACCGACACCGGGGAGCTGTTTTTT
TRBJ2-5 | TRBV4-3 | 16 | TRBD2 | few | CASSQDRGTSGETQYF | TGCGCCAGCAGCCAAGATAGGGGGACTAGCGGAGAGACCCAGTACTTC
TRBJ1-5 | TRBV20-1 | 13 | . | few | CSARQKSNQPQHF | TGCAGTGCTAGACAGAAGAGCAATCAGCCCCAGCATTTT
TRBJ2-2 | TRBV20-1 | 13 | . | few | CSARQTNTGELFF | TGCAGTGCTAGACAGACGAACACCGGGGAGCTGTTTTTT
TRBJ2-7 | TRBV7-6 | 15 | . | . | CASSLGSGGLYEQYF | TGTGCCAGCAGCTTAGGTAGTGGTGGTCTGTACGAGCAGTACTTC
TRBJ2-2 | TRBV4-3 | 15 | . | few | CASSQGTANTGELFF | TGCGCCAGCAGCCAAGGGACAGCGAACACCGGGGAGCTGTTTTTT
TRBJ2-4 | TRBV2 | 12 | . | . | CASMGGKNIQYF | TGTGCCAGCATGGGTGGCAAAAACATTCAGTACTTC
TRBJ2-3 | TRBV7-3 | 14 | . | . | CASSFSPGPDTQYF | TGTGCCAGCAGCTTTAGCCCAGGACCAGATACGCAGTATTTT
TRBJ2-1 | TRBV15 | 15 | TRBD1 | few | CATSPPGQGLWGQFF | TGTGCCACCAGCCCACCGGGACAGGGATTGTGGGGGCAGTTCTTC
TRBJ2-5 | TRBV6-2/TRBV6-3 | 16 | TRBD1 | . | CASSLWTGAREETQYF | TGTGCCAGCAGTTTGTGGACAGGGGCAAGGGAAGAGACCCAGTACTTC
TRBJ2-1 | TRBV9 | 12 | . | few | CASSVGADEQFF | TGTGCCAGCAGCGTAGGGGCGGATGAGCAGTTCTTC
TRBJ2-1 | TRBV24-1 | 13 | . | . | CATSDLVGGGQFF | TGTGCCACCAGTGATTTAGTAGGGGGTGGACAGTTCTTC
TRBJ1-5 | TRBV27 | 15 | . | few | CASSLYPAANQPQHF | TGTGCCAGCAGTTTATATCCCGCAGCTAATCAGCCCCAGCATTTT